This TCR beta chain was identified in a study of T cells in Graves' hyperthyroidism and ophthalmopathy. Turning to the study itself: Peripheral blood specimens were obtained at initial diagnosis, prior to any treatment.

With 5 bases removed from V and 2 bases from J, the gap between germline ends came to 7 bases. This CDR3 spans 13 amino acids. Germline V CDR1 and CDR2: SGHDN, FVKESK. This clonotype was seen repeatedly, ten times or more. TCR beta CDR3 regions were amplified from RNA transcripts. The HTBI primer set served for first-round RT-PCR of the TCR CDR3. TCRdb recomputed calls from the multiplex PCR reads with MiXCR, one row per CDR3 protein. Of 410,000 or so distinct CDR3 sequences in the sample, roughly 15% were seen once. The sequencing sample was made of blood. The TCR was taken from a man aged 18 to 30 with Graves' ophthalmopathy. The V gene is TRBV14, the J gene TRBJ2-1; TRBD2 might be the D (6 bases). The CDR3 DNA reads TGTGCCAGCAGCAGACTAGCCTACAATGAGCAGTTCTTC. Translation gives CASSRLAYNEQFF.